The source of this T cell receptor (beta chain) is a study of T cell changes during pregnancy in multiple sclerosis. Measured with immunoSEQ multiplex PCR; TCRdb has only the in-frame clones, and not every one. The table has 35,000 to 45,000 clones, roughly 89% seen once; the top ten hold under 0.7%. This CDR3 is 14 amino acids long. Germline assignment: CDR1 SGHRS and CDR2 YFSETQ. Trimming stripped 0 bases from V and 0 bases from J, with 4 bases between. This chain connects TRBV5-1 to TRBJ2-4; D ambiguous. This sequence was found in a female donor with multiple sclerosis, enrolled in a pregnancy study. This material consisted of CD4+ T cells from peripheral blood mononuclear cells, taken in the first trimester of pregnancy. CDR3 region: CASSLALAKNIQYF. In DNA, the CDR3 is TGCGCCAGCAGCTTGGCCCTAGCCAAAAACATTCAGTACTTC.